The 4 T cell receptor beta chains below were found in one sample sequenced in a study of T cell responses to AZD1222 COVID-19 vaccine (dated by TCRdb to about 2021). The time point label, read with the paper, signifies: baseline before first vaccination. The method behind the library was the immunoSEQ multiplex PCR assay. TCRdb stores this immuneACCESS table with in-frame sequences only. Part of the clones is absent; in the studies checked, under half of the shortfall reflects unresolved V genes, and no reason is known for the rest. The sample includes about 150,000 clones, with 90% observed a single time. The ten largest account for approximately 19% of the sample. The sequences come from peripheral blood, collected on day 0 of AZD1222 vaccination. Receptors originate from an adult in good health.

CDR3 sequence: CASSIETSGGPDTQYF. CDR3 in DNA: TGTGCCAGTAGTATAGAGACTAGCGGGGGGCCAGATACGCAGTATTTT. This rearrangement joins TRBV19 to TRBJ2-3; TRBD2 matches 13 bases. The V gene end was trimmed by 0 bases and the J gene end by 4 bases; junction bases not matched to a gene: 1. Germline V gene data show CDR1 as LNHDA and CDR2 as SQIVND (reference sequence). This CDR3 is built from 16 residues.

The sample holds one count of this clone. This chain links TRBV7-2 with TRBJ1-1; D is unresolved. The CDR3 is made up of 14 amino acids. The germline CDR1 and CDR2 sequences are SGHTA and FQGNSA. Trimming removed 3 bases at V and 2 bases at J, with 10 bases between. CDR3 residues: CASSFGGPNTEAFF. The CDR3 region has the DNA TGTGCCAGCAGCTTCGGCGGGCCAAACACTGAAGCTTTCTTT.

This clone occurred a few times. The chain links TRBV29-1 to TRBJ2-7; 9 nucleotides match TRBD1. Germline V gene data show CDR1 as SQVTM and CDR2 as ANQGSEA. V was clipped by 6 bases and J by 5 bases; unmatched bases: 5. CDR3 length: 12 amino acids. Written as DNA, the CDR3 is TGCAGCGTGGACGACAGGGGGGACGAGCAGTACTTC. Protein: CSVDDRGDEQYF.

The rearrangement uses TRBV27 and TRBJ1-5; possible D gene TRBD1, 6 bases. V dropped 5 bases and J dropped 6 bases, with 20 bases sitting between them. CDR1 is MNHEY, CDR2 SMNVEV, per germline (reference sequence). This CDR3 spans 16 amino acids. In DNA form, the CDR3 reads TGTGCCAGCAGTCTAAGGGGGATAGCGTCCAGTCAGCCCCAGCATTTT. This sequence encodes CASSLRGIASSQPQHF.